A selection of T cell receptor beta chains follows, all from one sample in a study of T cells in Graves' hyperthyroidism and ophthalmopathy. TCRdb re-derived calls from the multiplex PCR reads in MiXCR, one entry per CDR3 protein. The sample has fewer than 45,000 distinct CDR3 sequences, approximately 50% seen once. What was sequenced was blood. The receptor source for this set is a woman between 50 and 59 years old with Graves' hyperthyroidism that later progressed to Graves' ophthalmopathy. The CDR3 runs from the conserved cysteine through the conserved F or W. Each record gives: V gene, J gene, clone size, D gene, CDR3 protein, CDR3 DNA. D genes are given only for firm matches. Size is omitted from some rows. Given values are once, few, many or a class for expanded clones.

V: TRBV5-1
J: TRBJ1-1
size: many
D: .
CDR3: CASSLENKNTEAFF
DNA: TGCGCCAGCAGTCTGGAGAACAAGAACACTGAAGCTTTCTTT

V: TRBV19
J: TRBJ2-7
size: many
D: TRBD2
CDR3: CATSGSLPYEQYF
DNA: TGTGCCACTAGCGGGAGCCTCCCCTACGAGCAGTACTTC

V: TRBV2
J: TRBJ2-3
size: .
D: .
CDR3: CASSVQGFRTDTQYF
DNA: TGTGCCAGCAGTGTTCAAGGGTTTCGTACAGATACGCAGTATTTT

V: TRBV29-1
J: TRBJ1-2
size: .
D: .
CDR3: CSVSGSHPPNYGYTF
DNA: TGCAGCGTTTCGGGCAGCCACCCCCCTAACTATGGCTACACCTTC

V: TRBV12-3/TRBV12-4
J: TRBJ2-3
size: many
D: TRBD1
CDR3: CASSSRQGVYTQYF
DNA: TGTGCCAGCAGCTCGCGGCAGGGGGTATATACGCAGTATTTT

V: TRBV7-9
J: TRBJ1-2
size: many
D: .
CDR3: CASSLWTEIAYGYTF
DNA: TGTGCCAGCAGCTTATGGACAGAAATTGCCTATGGCTACACCTTC

V: TRBV24-1
J: TRBJ1-2
size: .
D: .
CDR3: CATSDFDGPDYGYTF
DNA: TGTGCCACCAGTGATTTTGATGGGCCCGACTATGGCTACACCTTC

V: TRBV6-1
J: TRBJ2-7
size: .
D: .
CDR3: CAGSELQVDKQYF
DNA: TGTGCCGGCAGTGAATTACAGGTCGACAAGCAGTACTTC

V: TRBV9
J: TRBJ1-2
size: few
D: .
CDR3: CASSVGTAPSYGYTF
DNA: TGTGCCAGCAGCGTAGGTACAGCTCCTAGCTATGGCTACACCTTC

V: TRBV19
J: TRBJ1-5
size: many
D: .
CDR3: CASSIGTGYQPQHF
DNA: TGTGCCAGTAGTATAGGTACAGGGTATCAGCCCCAGCATTTT

V: TRBV7-8
J: TRBJ2-7
size: .
D: .
CDR3: CASSYQQAYEQYF
DNA: TGTGCCAGCAGTTACCAACAGGCCTACGAGCAGTACTTC

V: TRBV7-6
J: TRBJ2-3
size: many
D: TRBD2
CDR3: CASSLPSPSGRVTDTQYF
DNA: TGTGCCAGCAGCCTCCCGAGCCCTAGCGGGAGGGTCACAGATACGCAGTATTTT

V: TRBV29-1
J: TRBJ2-7
size: once
D: .
CDR3: CSVVLGGAHSYEQYF
DNA: TGCAGCGTTGTCTTAGGCGGGGCCCACTCCTACGAGCAGTACTTC

V: TRBV7-3
J: TRBJ2-7
size: medium-sized
D: .
CDR3: CASSPGHASTEQYF
DNA: TGTGCCAGCAGCCCTGGGCACGCATCGACCGAGCAGTACTTC

V: TRBV6-4
J: TRBJ2-3
size: once
D: .
CDR3: CASSDPEGALDTQYF
DNA: TGTGCCAGCAGTGACCCCGAGGGAGCACTAGATACGCAGTATTTT

V: TRBV5-1
J: TRBJ1-2
size: many
D: .
CDR3: CASSPGDGYTF
DNA: TGCGCCAGCAGCCCGGGGGACGGCTACACCTTC

V: TRBV7-9
J: TRBJ2-7
size: .
D: TRBD2
CDR3: CASSLAGRVSYEQYF
DNA: TGTGCCAGCAGCTTGGCAGGGAGGGTGTCCTACGAGCAGTACTTC

V: TRBV30
J: TRBJ1-2
size: many
D: .
CDR3: CAWSVSGPYGYTF
DNA: TGTGCCTGGAGTGTTTCCGGCCCCTATGGCTACACCTTC

V: TRBV6-6
J: TRBJ1-1
size: many
D: TRBD1
CDR3: CASRQQGPWAFF
DNA: TGTGCCAGCCGCCAACAGGGGCCGTGGGCTTTCTTT

V: TRBV19
J: TRBJ2-7
size: many
D: TRBD1
CDR3: CASSLRDSSYEQYF
DNA: TGTGCCAGTAGTCTCCGGGACAGTTCCTACGAGCAGTACTTC

V: TRBV19
J: TRBJ2-7
size: many
D: TRBD2
CDR3: CASSIGGERTYEQYF
DNA: TGTGCCAGTAGTATTGGGGGGGAAAGGACCTACGAGCAGTACTTC

V: TRBV14
J: TRBJ2-3
size: many
D: TRBD1
CDR3: CASSQATGAVDTQYF
DNA: TGTGCCAGCAGCCAGGCGACAGGGGCGGTAGATACGCAGTATTTT

V: TRBV7-9
J: TRBJ1-5
size: .
D: .
CDR3: CASSLATMLEGGNQPQHF
DNA: TGTGCCAGCAGCTTAGCAACGATGCTTGAGGGTGGCAATCAGCCCCAGCATTTT

V: TRBV19
J: TRBJ2-1
size: .
D: TRBD1
CDR3: CASSTTGSNQQFF
DNA: TGTGCCAGTAGTACGACAGGGAGCAATCAGCAGTTCTTC

V: TRBV5-5
J: TRBJ2-3
size: .
D: .
CDR3: CASSLYIIDTQYF
DNA: TGTGCCAGCAGCCTGTACATCATAGATACGCAGTATTTT

V: TRBV6-1
J: TRBJ2-7
size: many
D: .
CDR3: CASSDWSTVEQYF
DNA: TGTGCCAGCAGTGACTGGAGCACTGTCGAGCAGTACTTC